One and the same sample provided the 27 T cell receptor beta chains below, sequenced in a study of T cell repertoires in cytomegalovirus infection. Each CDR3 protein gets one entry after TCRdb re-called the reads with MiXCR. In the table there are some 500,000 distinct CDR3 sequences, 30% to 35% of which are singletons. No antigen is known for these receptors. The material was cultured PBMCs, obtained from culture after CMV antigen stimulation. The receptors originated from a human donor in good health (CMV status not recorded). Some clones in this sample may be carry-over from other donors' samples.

The CDR3 sequence is CASREVSGKLFF. DNA for the CDR3: TGTGCCAGCCGGGAGGTATCGGGAAAACTGTTTTTT. V is TRBV12-3 or TRBV12-4 and J is TRBJ1-4, with D unclear. The V end was cut by 8 bases, the J end by 10 bases, with 14 bases between. This CDR3 is 12 amino acids long.

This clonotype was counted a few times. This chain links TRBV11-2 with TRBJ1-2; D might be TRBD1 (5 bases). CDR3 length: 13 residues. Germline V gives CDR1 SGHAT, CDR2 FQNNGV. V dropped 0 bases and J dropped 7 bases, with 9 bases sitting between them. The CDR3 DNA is TGTGCCAGCAGCTTAGATGGGGGATCTGGCTACACCTTC. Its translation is CASSLDGGSGYTF.

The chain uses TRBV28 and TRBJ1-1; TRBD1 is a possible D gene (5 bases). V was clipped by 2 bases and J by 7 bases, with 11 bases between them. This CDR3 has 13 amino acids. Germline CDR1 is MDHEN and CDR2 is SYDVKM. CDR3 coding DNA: TGTGCCAGCAGTTTAAAGGGGAGGCTTGAAGCTTTCTTT. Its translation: CASSLKGRLEAFF. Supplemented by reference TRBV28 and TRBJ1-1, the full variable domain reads DVKVTQSSRYLVKRTGEKVFLECVQDMDHENMFWYRQDPGLGLRLIYFSYDVKMKEKGDIPEGYSVSREKKERFSLILESASTNQTSMYLCASSLKGRLEAFFGQGTRLTVV.

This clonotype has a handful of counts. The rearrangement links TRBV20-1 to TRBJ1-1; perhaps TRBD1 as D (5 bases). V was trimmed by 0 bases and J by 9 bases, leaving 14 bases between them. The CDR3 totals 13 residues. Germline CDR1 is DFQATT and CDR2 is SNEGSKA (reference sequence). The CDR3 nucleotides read TGCAGTGCTAGAGAAAGCACGGGGCAGAAAGCTTTCTTT. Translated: CSARESTGQKAFF.

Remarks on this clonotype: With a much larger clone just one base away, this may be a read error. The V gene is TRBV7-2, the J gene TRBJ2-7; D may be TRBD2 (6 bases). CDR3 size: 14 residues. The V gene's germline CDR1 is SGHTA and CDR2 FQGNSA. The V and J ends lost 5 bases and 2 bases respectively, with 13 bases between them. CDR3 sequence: CASSVGGTAYEQYF. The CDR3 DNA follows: TGTGCCAGCAGCGTGGGGGGAACCGCCTACGAGCAGTACTTC. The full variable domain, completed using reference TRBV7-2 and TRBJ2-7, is GAGVSQSPSNKVTEKGKDVELRCDPISGHTALYWYRQSLGQGLEFLIYFQGNSAPDKSGLPSDRFSAERTGGSVSTLTIQRTQQEDSAVYLCASSVGGTAYEQYFGPGTRLTVT.

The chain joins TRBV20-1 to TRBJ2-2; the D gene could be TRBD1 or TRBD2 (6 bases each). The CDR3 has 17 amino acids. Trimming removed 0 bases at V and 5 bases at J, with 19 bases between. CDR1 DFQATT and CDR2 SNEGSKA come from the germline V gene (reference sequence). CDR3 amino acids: CSARDLRGTRQTGELFF. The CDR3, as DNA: TGCAGTGCTAGAGATCTTAGGGGGACTCGACAGACCGGGGAGCTGTTTTTT.

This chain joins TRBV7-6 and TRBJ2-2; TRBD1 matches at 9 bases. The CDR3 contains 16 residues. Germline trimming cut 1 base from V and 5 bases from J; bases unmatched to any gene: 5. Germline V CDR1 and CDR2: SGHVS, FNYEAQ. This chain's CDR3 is CASSLVQGASTGELFF. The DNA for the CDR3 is TGTGCCAGCAGCTTAGTACAGGGGGCAAGTACCGGGGAGCTGTTTTTT. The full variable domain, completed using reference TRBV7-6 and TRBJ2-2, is GAGVSQSPRYKVTKRGQDVALRCDPISGHVSLYWYRQALGQGPEFLTYFNYEAQQDKSGLPNDRFSAERPEGSISTLTIQRTEQRDSAMYRCASSLVQGASTGELFFGEGSRLTVL.

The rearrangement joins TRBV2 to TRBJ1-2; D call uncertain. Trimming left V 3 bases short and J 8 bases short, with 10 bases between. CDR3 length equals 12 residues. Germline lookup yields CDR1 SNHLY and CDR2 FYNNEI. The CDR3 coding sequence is TGTGCCAGCAGTGAGCGCCTGAGGGGCTACACCTTC. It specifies CASSERLRGYTF.

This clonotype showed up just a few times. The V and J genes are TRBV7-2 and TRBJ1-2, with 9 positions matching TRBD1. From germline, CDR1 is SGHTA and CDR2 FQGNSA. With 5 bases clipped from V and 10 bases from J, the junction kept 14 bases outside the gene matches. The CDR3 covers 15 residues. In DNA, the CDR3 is TGTGCCAGCAGCCTTTCACCGGGACAGGGACTGGACTACACCTTC. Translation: CASSLSPGQGLDYTF.

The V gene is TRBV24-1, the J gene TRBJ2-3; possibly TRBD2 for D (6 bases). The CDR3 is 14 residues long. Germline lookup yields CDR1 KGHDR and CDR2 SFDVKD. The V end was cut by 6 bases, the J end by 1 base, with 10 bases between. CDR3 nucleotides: TGTGCCACCAGTCCGGCGGGACGCACAGATACGCAGTATTTT. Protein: CATSPAGRTDTQYF.

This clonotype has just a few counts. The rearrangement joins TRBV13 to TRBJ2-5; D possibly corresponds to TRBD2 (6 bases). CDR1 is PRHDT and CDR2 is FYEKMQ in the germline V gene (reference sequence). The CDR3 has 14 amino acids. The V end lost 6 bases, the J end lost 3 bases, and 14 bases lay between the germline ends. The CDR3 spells CASSTRRGKETQYF. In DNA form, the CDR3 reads TGTGCCAGCAGTACAAGACGCGGGAAAGAGACCCAGTACTTC.

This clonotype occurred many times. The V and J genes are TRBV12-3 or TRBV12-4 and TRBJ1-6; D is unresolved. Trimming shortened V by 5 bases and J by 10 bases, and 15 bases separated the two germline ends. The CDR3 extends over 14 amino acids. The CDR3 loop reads CASSARSRRSPLHF. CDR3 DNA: TGTGCCAGCAGTGCTAGGTCGAGGCGCTCACCCCTCCACTTT.

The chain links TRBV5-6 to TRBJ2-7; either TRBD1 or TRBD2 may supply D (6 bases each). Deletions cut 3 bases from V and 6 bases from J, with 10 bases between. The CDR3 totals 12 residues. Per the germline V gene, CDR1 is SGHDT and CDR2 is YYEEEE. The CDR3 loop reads CASSYGGPEQYV. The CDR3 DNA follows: TGTGCCAGCAGCTACGGGGGCCCCGAGCAGTACGTC.

CDR3 region: CASSLFISGSLYEQYF. The DNA of the CDR3 is TGTGCCAGCAGTTTATTTATTAGCGGGAGCTTATACGAGCAGTACTTC. This chain links TRBV28 with TRBJ2-7; 9 bases are shared with TRBD2. CDR1 MDHEN and CDR2 SYDVKM come from the germline V gene. With V trimmed by 1 base and J by 4 bases, 8 bases remained unmatched. The CDR3 runs 16 residues.

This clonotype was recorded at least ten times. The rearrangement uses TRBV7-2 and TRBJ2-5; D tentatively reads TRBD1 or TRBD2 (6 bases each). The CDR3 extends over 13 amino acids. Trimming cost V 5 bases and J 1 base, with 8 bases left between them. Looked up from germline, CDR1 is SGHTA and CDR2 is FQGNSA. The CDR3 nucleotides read TGTGCCAGCAGCAGGGGGGCCCAAGAGACCCAGTACTTC. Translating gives CASSRGAQETQYF.

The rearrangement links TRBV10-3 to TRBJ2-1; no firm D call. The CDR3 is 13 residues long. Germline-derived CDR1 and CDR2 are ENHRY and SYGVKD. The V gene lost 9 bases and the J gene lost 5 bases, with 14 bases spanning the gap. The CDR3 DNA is TGTGCCATTACGTCCGGCACTAACAATGAGCAGTTCTTC. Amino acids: CAITSGTNNEQFF.

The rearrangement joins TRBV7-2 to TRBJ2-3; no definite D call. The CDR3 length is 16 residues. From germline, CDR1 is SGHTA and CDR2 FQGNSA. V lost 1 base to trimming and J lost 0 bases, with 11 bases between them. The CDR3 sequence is CASSLDGSGSTDTQYF. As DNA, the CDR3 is TGTGCCAGCAGCTTAGATGGCTCCGGTAGCACAGATACGCAGTATTTT.

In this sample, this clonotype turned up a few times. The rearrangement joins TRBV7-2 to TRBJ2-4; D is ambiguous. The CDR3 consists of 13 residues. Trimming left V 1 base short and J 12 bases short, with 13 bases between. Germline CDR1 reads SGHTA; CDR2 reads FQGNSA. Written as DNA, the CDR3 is TGTGCCAGCAGCTTAGAGGGCGAGGCGACTCAGTACTTC. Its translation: CASSLEGEATQYF.

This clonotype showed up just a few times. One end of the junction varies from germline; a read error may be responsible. For the CDR3, the DNA is TGTGCCAGCAGCCAAGATCCCCAGGTCAAGTATGGCTACACCTTC. It encodes CASSQDPQVKYGYTF. V and J are TRBV4-1 and TRBJ1-2; D remains ambiguous. Germline lookup yields CDR1 MGHRA and CDR2 YSYEKL. This CDR3 comprises 15 residues.

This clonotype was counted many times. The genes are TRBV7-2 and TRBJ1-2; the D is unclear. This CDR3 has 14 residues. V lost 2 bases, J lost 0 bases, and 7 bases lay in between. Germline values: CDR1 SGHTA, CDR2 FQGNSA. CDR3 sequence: CASSLSSANYGYTF. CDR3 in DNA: TGTGCCAGCAGCTTAAGCTCAGCTAACTATGGCTACACCTTC.

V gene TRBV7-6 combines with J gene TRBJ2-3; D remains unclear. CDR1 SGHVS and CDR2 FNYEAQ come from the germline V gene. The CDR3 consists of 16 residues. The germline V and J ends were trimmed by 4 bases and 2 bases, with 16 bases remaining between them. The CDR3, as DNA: TGTGCCAGCAGCTCGAGACTTAAGAGTTACACAGATACGCAGTATTTT. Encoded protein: CASSSRLKSYTDTQYF.

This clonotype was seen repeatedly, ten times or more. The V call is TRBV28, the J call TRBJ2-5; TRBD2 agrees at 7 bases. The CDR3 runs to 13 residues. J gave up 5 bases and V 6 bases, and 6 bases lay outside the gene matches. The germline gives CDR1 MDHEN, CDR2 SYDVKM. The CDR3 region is CASSLAGGETQYF. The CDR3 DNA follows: TGTGCCAGCAGCTTAGCGGGCGGGGAGACCCAGTACTTC.

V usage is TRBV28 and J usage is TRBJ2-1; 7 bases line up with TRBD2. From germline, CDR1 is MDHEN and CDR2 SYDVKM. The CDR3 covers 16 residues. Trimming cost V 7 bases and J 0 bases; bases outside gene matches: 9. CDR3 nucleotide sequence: TGTGCCAGCACCCCCTCTAGCGGAGGCTCCTACAATGAGCAGTTCTTC. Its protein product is CASTPSSGGSYNEQFF.

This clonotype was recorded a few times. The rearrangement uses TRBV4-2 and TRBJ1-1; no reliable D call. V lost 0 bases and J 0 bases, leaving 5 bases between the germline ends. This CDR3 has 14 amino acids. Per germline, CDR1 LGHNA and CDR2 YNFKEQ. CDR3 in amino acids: CASSQEDLNTEAFF. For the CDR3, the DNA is TGTGCCAGCAGCCAAGAGGATCTGAACACTGAAGCTTTCTTT.

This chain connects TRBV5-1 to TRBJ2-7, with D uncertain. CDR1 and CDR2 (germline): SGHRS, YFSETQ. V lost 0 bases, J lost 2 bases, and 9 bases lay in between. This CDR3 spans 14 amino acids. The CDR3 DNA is TGCGCCAGCAGCTTGGGACTTAGCCCCTACGAGCAGTACTTC. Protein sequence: CASSLGLSPYEQYF.

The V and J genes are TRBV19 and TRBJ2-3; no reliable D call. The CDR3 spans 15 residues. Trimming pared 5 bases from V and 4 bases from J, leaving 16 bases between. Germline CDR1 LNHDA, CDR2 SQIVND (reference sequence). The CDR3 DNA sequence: TGTGCCAGTAGTTTGCTATCTCCCGGGCCAGATACGCAGTATTTT. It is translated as CASSLLSPGPDTQYF.

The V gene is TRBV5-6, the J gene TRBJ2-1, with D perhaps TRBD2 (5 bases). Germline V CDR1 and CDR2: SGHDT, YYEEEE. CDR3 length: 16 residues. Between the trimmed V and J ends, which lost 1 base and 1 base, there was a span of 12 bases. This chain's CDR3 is CASSLKVQRSYNEQFF. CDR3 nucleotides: TGTGCCAGCAGCTTGAAAGTCCAGCGGTCCTACAATGAGCAGTTCTTC.